This T cell receptor beta chain was captured by sequencing in a study of Graves' ophthalmopathy and Graves' hyperthyroidism. Amplified material comprised TCR beta CDR3 regions derived from RNA transcripts. HTBI primers were employed in first-round RT-PCR, then a second-round multiplex PCR followed. TCRdb processed the multiplex PCR reads anew with MiXCR; each CDR3 protein has one entry. This table holds roughly 350,000 distinct CDR3 sequences, about a sixth found once. The sequencing sample was made of peripheral blood. The sequence was collected from an adult woman with stable Graves' hyperthyroidism.

CDR3 sequence: CASSPGGRVQETQYF. CDR3 sequence (DNA): TGTGCCAGCTCACCGGGCGGGAGGGTCCAGGAGACCCAGTACTTC. V gene TRBV18 combines with J gene TRBJ2-5; TRBD2 matches 9 bases. V lost 3 bases and J lost 5; bases outside the gene matches: 7. The CDR3 runs 15 residues. The germline V gene has CDR1 KGHSH and CDR2 LQKENI.